These 23 T cell receptor beta chains were all obtained from the same sample, sequenced in a study of T cells in Graves' hyperthyroidism and ophthalmopathy. The source material, RNA transcripts, was used to amplify TCR beta CDR3 regions. The HTBI primer set was used in a first-round RT-PCR of the TCR CDR3. One entry per CDR3 protein results from TCRdb running MiXCR on the multiplex PCR reads. The sample lists 500,000 to 550,000 distinct CDR3 sequences; just under 20% were seen once. Sequenced sample: blood. The receptor set was obtained from a middle-aged man with Graves' ophthalmopathy.

The chain carries TRBV6-2 or TRBV6-3 and TRBJ2-1, with D unclear. Germline values: CDR1 MNHEY, CDR2 SVGEGT. The CDR3 totals 12 residues. Trimming stripped 8 bases from V and 7 bases from J, with 12 bases between. The CDR3 bases are TGTGCCAGCGGAGTTACAACTAATGAGCAGTTCTTC. This sequence encodes CASGVTTNEQFF.

Many counts were recorded for this clonotype. The CDR3 DNA is TGTGCCACCAGTACCACAGGGAGGGACACCGGGGAGCTGTTTTTT. Its translation is CATSTTGRDTGELFF. This chain joins TRBV24-1 and TRBJ2-2; D is possibly TRBD2 (7 bases). The CDR3 sequence is 15 residues long. Germline CDR1 KGHDR, CDR2 SFDVKD. Deletions cut 6 bases from V and 3 bases from J, with 13 bases between.

This clonotype turned up a few times. V and J are TRBV6-1 and TRBJ1-1, with D unresolved. Germline V gives CDR1 MNHNS, CDR2 SASEGT. Trimming took 6 bases from V and 8 from J, leaving 10 bases between them. The length of the CDR3 is 11 residues. CDR3 DNA: TGTGCCAGCAGATGGGGTGCCGAAGCTTTCTTT. Encoded protein: CASRWGAEAFF.

This chain joins TRBV20-1 and TRBJ2-1; TRBD2 matches at 12 bases. Trimming removed 5 bases from V and 7 bases from J; junction bases left unmatched: 15. Germline V gives CDR1 DFQATT, CDR2 SNEGSKA (reference sequence). This CDR3 is 17 amino acids long. As DNA, the CDR3 is TGCAGTGCTCGTTCCGGGACTAGCGGGTCTTCACAGAATGAGCAGTTCTTC. It is translated as CSARSGTSGSSQNEQFF.

Turning to this clonotype: A much larger clonotype is one base distant, so this may be a read error. The genes are TRBV20-1 and TRBJ2-5, with D possibly matching TRBD2 (6 bases). This CDR3 comprises 16 residues. Germline CDR1 reads DFQATT; CDR2 reads SNEGSKA (reference sequence). Trimming took 6 bases from V and 2 from J, leaving 22 bases between them. The CDR3 nucleotides read TGCAGTGCCACCCGGCGGGGCGGGAATCTACAAGAGACCCAGTACTTC. Translation gives CSATRRGGNLQETQYF.

There are many counts of this clonotype. The DNA of the CDR3 is TGTGCCAGCAGTGAGGAGTCCAGAGATACGCAGTATTTT. As protein: CASSEESRDTQYF. J is TRBJ2-3 and V is TRBV2; D unclear. Trimming left V 3 bases short and J 5 bases short, with 9 bases between. Germline CDR1 SNHLY, CDR2 FYNNEI. This CDR3 contains 13 residues.

This clonotype was counted ten times or more. This chain connects TRBV15 to TRBJ1-1; a weak D match, TRBD1 (5 bases). V was pared by 0 bases and J by 3 bases, with 17 bases between. This CDR3 comprises 17 residues. Germline CDR1 reads LNHNV; CDR2 reads YYDKDF (reference sequence). The CDR3 DNA reads as TGTGCCACCAGCAGAGAAGGGGCAGCACTTGGGTACACTGAAGCTTTCTTT. Amino acids: CATSREGAALGYTEAFF.

This chain links TRBV10-3 with TRBJ1-5, with unresolved D. The germline V gene encodes CDR1 ENHRY and CDR2 SYGVKD. V lost 6 bases to trimming and J lost 5 bases, with 11 bases between them. This CDR3 is 13 amino acids long. The CDR3, as DNA: TGTGCCATCAGAACAGACCCGGATCAGCCCCAGCATTTT. It encodes CAIRTDPDQPQHF.

This clonotype has ten or more counts. The chain recombines TRBV18 with TRBJ1-2, with TRBD1 matching 9 bases. The CDR3 extends over 13 amino acids. Germline V lookup: CDR1 KGHSH, CDR2 LQKENI. J lost 6 bases, V lost 4 bases, and 3 bases had no gene match. For the CDR3, the DNA is TGTGCCAGCTCACTGGGGACAGGGAATGGCTACACCTTC. It encodes CASSLGTGNGYTF.

This sequence joins TRBV7-8 and TRBJ1-6; D remains ambiguous. Per germline, CDR1 SGHVS and CDR2 FQNEAQ. There are 15 residues in the CDR3. The V end was cut by 5 bases, the J end by 5 bases, with 13 bases between. In DNA form, the CDR3 reads TGTGCCAGCAGCCGATCACTCGGACATAATTCACCCCTCCACTTT. Translation: CASSRSLGHNSPLHF.

Note on this clonotype: A much larger clone differs from this one at a single base, so this may be a read error. The chain has TRBV27 and TRBJ2-1, with 10 bases fitting TRBD2. The CDR3 is 13 amino acids. J gave up 7 bases and V 4 bases, and 1 base lay outside the gene matches. CDR1 and CDR2 (germline): MNHEY, SMNVEV (reference sequence). The CDR3: CASSSTSGNEQFF. The CDR3 DNA reads TGTGCCAGCAGTTCGACTAGCGGGAATGAGCAGTTCTTC.

The chain has TRBV3-1 and TRBJ1-2; D is perhaps TRBD1 (5 bases). The V end was cut by 7 bases, the J end by 6 bases, with 18 bases between. The germline V gene encodes CDR1 LGHDT and CDR2 YNNKEL (reference sequence). The CDR3 has 14 amino acids. This chain's CDR3 is CASTLDGGRDGYTF. The CDR3 DNA reads TGTGCCAGCACTCTCGACGGGGGTCGAGATGGCTACACCTTC.

This clonotype has a count of ten or more. This sequence joins TRBV9 and TRBJ1-1, with 7 nucleotides matching TRBD1. The ends lost 4 bases at V and 1 base at J; junction bases unmatched: 4. Germline V gives CDR1 SGDLS, CDR2 YYNGEE. There are 14 residues in the CDR3. CDR3: CASSLTGQNTEAFF. CDR3 nucleotides: TGTGCCAGCAGCTTGACAGGGCAGAACACTGAAGCTTTCTTT.

As concerns this clonotype: This may come from a read error, since a much larger clone is one base off. J is TRBJ2-1 and V is TRBV2; the match to TRBD1 covers 11 bases. The CDR3 loop spans 13 amino acids. The germline V gene has CDR1 SNHLY and CDR2 FYNNEI. V dropped 8 bases and J dropped 10; count of bases not matched to a gene: 7. The CDR3 protein is CASVGQGGSEQFF. The CDR3 bases are TGTGCCAGCGTGGGACAGGGGGGCTCCGAGCAGTTCTTC.

The table lists this clonotype with many counts. This chain joins TRBV12-3 or TRBV12-4 and TRBJ2-5, with 8 nucleotides matching TRBD1. V lost 6 bases, J lost 10 bases, and 7 bases stayed unmatched. CDR3 length equals 12 residues. This CDR3 is CASSQGARDQYF. The CDR3 nucleotides read TGTGCCAGCAGCCAGGGGGCGAGGGACCAGTACTTC.

The table lists this clonotype with many counts. The rearrangement uses TRBV2 and TRBJ2-7; the match to TRBD2 covers 13 bases. CDR1 and CDR2 (germline): SNHLY, FYNNEI. V lost 6 bases, J lost 4 bases, and 6 bases stayed unmatched. The CDR3 totals 15 residues. The CDR3 region is CASSELAGGPYEQYF. CDR3 DNA sequence: TGTGCCAGCAGCGAACTAGCGGGAGGGCCTTACGAGCAGTACTTC.

Concerning this clonotype itself: This may stem from a read error, because a much larger clone lies one nucleotide away. Given the absence of the conserved phenylalanine or tryptophan at the CDR3 end, a read error is likely. The V and J genes are TRBV5-1 and TRBJ1-1; D call uncertain. Germline V gene sequence: CDR1 SGHRS, CDR2 YFSETQ. There are 13 residues in the CDR3. V lost 3 bases and J 4 bases, leaving 10 bases between the germline ends. The CDR3 DNA is TGCGCCAGCAGCTCGAACCGGGTCACTGAAGCTTTCCTT. It codes for CASSSNRVTEAFL.

This clonotype was observed a handful of times. The chain is built from TRBV4-2 and TRBJ2-7; possibly TRBD2 for D (6 bases). CDR1 LGHNA and CDR2 YNFKEQ come from the germline V gene. The CDR3 is made up of 15 amino acids. V lost 3 bases and J 3 bases, leaving 15 bases between the germline ends. CDR3 loop: CASSQDTRDFYEQYF. The DNA of the CDR3 is TGTGCCAGCAGCCAGGATACGCGGGACTTCTACGAGCAGTACTTC.

There are many counts of this clonotype. The chain links TRBV12-3 or TRBV12-4 to TRBJ2-5; 8 bases line up with TRBD2. Germline trimming cut 2 bases from V and 3 bases from J; bases unmatched to any gene: 5. The CDR3 covers 15 residues. DNA of the CDR3: TGTGCCAGCAGTTTAAAAGCGGGGGCGAAAGAGACCCAGTACTTC. It codes for CASSLKAGAKETQYF.

This clonotype was seen at least ten times. The chain employs TRBV3-1 and TRBJ2-7; 9 bases are shared with TRBD2. From germline, CDR1 is LGHDT and CDR2 YNNKEL (reference sequence). V shed 4 bases and J 3 bases; nucleotides not matched to a gene: 7. The CDR3 spans 15 residues. The CDR3 loop is CASSRQRSGSYEQYF. CDR3 nucleotide sequence: TGTGCCAGCAGCCGTCAACGTAGCGGGAGCTACGAGCAGTACTTC.

The chain employs TRBV20-1 and TRBJ1-4; the D is unclear. The germline V gene encodes CDR1 DFQATT and CDR2 SNEGSKA (reference sequence). The V end lost 7 bases, the J end lost 5 bases, and 5 bases lay between the germline ends. The length of the CDR3 is 10 residues. The CDR3 DNA is TGCAGTGTTCCAAATGAAAAACTGTTTTTT. This sequence encodes CSVPNEKLFF.

The sample holds a few counts of this clonotype. The rearrangement links TRBV19 to TRBJ2-2, with 8 bases lining up with TRBD1. The CDR3 spans 16 residues. Germline V gene sequence: CDR1 LNHDA, CDR2 SQIVND (reference sequence). Losses at the gene ends were 4 bases for V and 6 bases for J; bases not matched to a gene: 10. CDR3 sequence: CASSTLSTGVAGELFF. As DNA, the CDR3 is TGTGCCAGTAGTACCCTATCGACAGGGGTCGCCGGGGAGCTGTTTTTT.

This clonotype has at least ten counts. CDR3 protein: CSAKASGGVRTDTQYF. In DNA, the CDR3 is TGCAGTGCTAAAGCTAGCGGGGGGGTTCGCACAGATACGCAGTATTTT. The chain links TRBV20-1 to TRBJ2-3; 12 bases are shared with TRBD2. The CDR3 runs to 16 residues. Germline V CDR1 and CDR2: DFQATT, SNEGSKA (reference sequence). After removal of 4 bases from V and 1 base from J, the junction contained 6 bases not matched to a gene.